One sample yielded the 4 T cell receptor beta chains listed below, sequenced in a study of control samples from healthy donors and cancer patients (dated by TCRdb to the early 2020s). The receptor library was made with the immunoSEQ multiplex PCR assay. Held by TCRdb, this immuneACCESS table contains in-frame sequences only and omits some clones. Under half of the omission traces to an unresolved V gene where checked; the cause of the rest is unknown. The sample table shows 170,000 or so clones, and about 94% are seen once. About 8.5% of the sample comes from the top ten. Material for sequencing was blood. These receptors were obtained from a woman aged 40-49 years in good health.

The chain is built from TRBV6-2 or TRBV6-3 and TRBJ2-1; D is unresolved. This CDR3 has 13 residues. Germline CDR1 is MNHEY and CDR2 is SVGEGT. With 2 bases removed from V and 4 bases from J, the gap between germline ends came to 6 bases. The CDR3 bases are TGTGCCAGCAGTTACCGCGGTTACAATGAGCAGTTCTTC. It translates to CASSYRGYNEQFF.

This clone is a singleton in its sample. The identical CDR3 is also encoded by other nucleotide sequences in the sample. This chain joins TRBV29-1 and TRBJ2-5; TRBD1 might be the D (7 bases). Germline V gives CDR1 SQVTM, CDR2 ANQGSEA. Between the trimmed V and J ends, which lost 6 bases and 7 bases, there was a span of 21 bases. The CDR3 sequence is 14 residues long. The CDR3 reads CSVGGQGELVTQYF. DNA for the CDR3: TGCAGCGTGGGGGGTCAGGGGGAACTCGTGACCCAGTACTTC.

The chain carries TRBV7-2 and TRBJ1-4, with a weak D call TRBD1 (5 bases). Trimming took off 2 bases at V and 2 bases at J, with 12 bases between the two ends. The CDR3 length is 16 residues. From germline, CDR1 is SGHTA and CDR2 FQGNSA. The DNA of the CDR3 is TGTGCCAGCAGCTTATTAGGGGCGGCTACTAATGAAAAACTGTTTTTT. Protein: CASSLLGAATNEKLFF.

V is TRBV18 and J is TRBJ2-1; TRBD1 might be the D (6 bases). Trimming left V 5 bases short and J 8 bases short, with 13 bases between. CDR3 size: 13 residues. CDR1 is KGHSH, CDR2 LQKENI, per germline. CDR3 nucleotide sequence: TGTGCCAGCTCATTGGACAGCATCGATGAGCAGTTCTTC. It is translated as CASSLDSIDEQFF. The full variable domain, with the rest looked up from reference TRBV18 and TRBJ2-1, is NAGVMQNPRHLVRRRGQEARLRCSPMKGHSHVYWYRQLPEEGLKFMVYLQKENIIDESGMPKERFSAEFPKEGPSILRIQQVVRGDSAAYFCASSLDSIDEQFFGPGTRLTVL.